These 13 T cell receptor beta chains originate from one sample sequenced in a study of blood T cell repertoires in COVID-19 (dated by TCRdb to 2019 to 2021). Libraries were prepared through the immunoSEQ multiplex PCR assay. The source is immuneACCESS, and TCRdb retained only in-frame sequences with V and J called. Part of the clones is not carried over; for the studies checked, unresolved V genes explain less than half of this, and the remainder is unexplained. The table for this sample lists over 25,000 clones; over 75% of them were counted only once. The top ten hold under 30% of the sample. Input material: peripheral blood. The receptors originated from a human donor in a cohort sampled during active COVID-19.

V is TRBV9 and J is TRBJ1-1; maybe TRBD1 (6 bases). Germline V gives CDR1 SGDLS, CDR2 YYNGEE. The length of the CDR3 is 16 residues. The V end lost 3 bases, the J end lost 1 base, and 16 bases lay between the germline ends. Written as DNA, the CDR3 is TGTGCCAGCAGCGCTCGAGACCAGGGACAGAACACTGAAGCTTTCTTT. It translates to CASSARDQGQNTEAFF.

This chain uses TRBV11-2 with TRBJ2-7; no definite D call. Germline assignment: CDR1 SGHAT and CDR2 FQNNGV. The CDR3 is 15 residues long. V was trimmed by 5 bases and J by 5 bases, leaving 19 bases between them. CDR3 nucleotides: TGTGCCAGCAGCGAACCACTATTCATCAACGACGAGCAGTACTTC. Encoded protein: CASSEPLFINDEQYF. Complete variable domain (other parts from reference TRBV11-2 and TRBJ2-7): EAGVAQSPRYKIIEKRQSVAFWCNPISGHATLYWYQQILGQGPKLLIQFQNNGVVDDSQLPKDRFSAERLKGVDSTLKIQPAKLEDSAVYLCASSEPLFINDEQYFGPGTRLTVT.

The table lists this clone with a few counts. J is TRBJ2-7 and V is TRBV20-1, with D uncertain. Germline assignment: CDR1 DFQATT and CDR2 SNEGSKA (reference sequence). V was clipped by 6 bases and J by 3 bases, with 9 bases between them. This CDR3 spans 11 amino acids. CDR3 amino acids: CSASVGYEQYF. CDR3 nucleotide sequence: TGCAGTGCCAGCGTCGGCTACGAGCAGTACTTC.

This chain links TRBV25-1 with TRBJ2-7; TRBD1 matches at 7 bases. The junction had 8 bases not matched to a gene; V was cut back by 8 bases and J by 7 bases. Germline CDR1 MGHDK, CDR2 SYGVNS. The CDR3 is 12 amino acids. CDR3 sequence (DNA): TGTGCCAGCGCGCGGACAGGTTATGAGCAGTACTTC. This sequence encodes CASARTGYEQYF.

CDR3 DNA sequence: TGTGCCAGCAGTTTCAGCCCTCTTCTAGCGGGGGACACAGATACGCAGTATTTT. Translation: CASSFSPLLAGDTDTQYF. This chain links TRBV28 with TRBJ2-3, with TRBD2 matching 10 bases. The ends lost 3 bases at V and 2 bases at J; junction bases unmatched: 11. Germline V lookup: CDR1 MDHEN, CDR2 SYDVKM. The CDR3 has 18 amino acids.

The chain uses TRBV2 and TRBJ2-5; 7 bases are a match to TRBD2. CDR3 length equals 15 residues. CDR1 SNHLY and CDR2 FYNNEI come from the germline V gene. With 8 bases clipped from V and 5 bases from J, the junction kept 14 bases outside the gene matches. The CDR3 bases are TGTGCCAGCTCGAGGGAGGGGACTCCCGGCGAGACCCAGTACTTC. This translates into CASSREGTPGETQYF.

In its sample, this clone was seen once. The rearrangement joins TRBV5-1 to TRBJ2-1, with 13 bases aligning to TRBD2. J lost 4 bases, V lost 4 bases, and 5 bases had no gene match. CDR3 size: 16 residues. Germline V lookup: CDR1 SGHRS, CDR2 YFSETQ. This CDR3 is CASSQTSGGSYNEQFF. CDR3 sequence (DNA): TGCGCCAGCAGCCAGACTAGCGGGGGGTCGTACAATGAGCAGTTCTTC.

The chain is built from TRBV5-8 and TRBJ2-1, with 12 bases fitting TRBD1. The germline V gene encodes CDR1 SGHTS and CDR2 YDEGEE. V dropped 0 bases and J dropped 6; count of bases not matched to a gene: 7. The CDR3 sequence is 17 residues long. The DNA of the CDR3 is TGTGCCAGCAGCTTGGCGGGGGGACAGGGGGCCTCCAATGAGCAGTTCTTC. This sequence encodes CASSLAGGQGASNEQFF.

The rearrangement joins TRBV18 to TRBJ1-1; no definite D call. Germline assignment: CDR1 KGHSH and CDR2 LQKENI. The CDR3 is 16 amino acids. Trimming cost V 3 bases and J 5 bases, with 19 bases left between them. The chain's CDR3 is CASSPPGVFSSTEAFF. The DNA for the CDR3 is TGTGCCAGCTCACCTCCCGGGGTTTTTAGTTCGACTGAAGCTTTCTTT.

The chain is built from TRBV7-6 and TRBJ2-3; D unclear. Trimming took 6 bases from V and 3 from J, leaving 10 bases between them. Per germline, CDR1 SGHVS and CDR2 FNYEAQ. The CDR3 has 13 amino acids. The CDR3 protein is CASRPTLTDTQYF. CDR3 nucleotide sequence: TGTGCCAGCAGACCTACTTTGACAGATACGCAGTATTTT.

This clone has just one count. The chain recombines TRBV18 with TRBJ2-7, with 10 bases identical to TRBD1. CDR1 and CDR2 (germline): KGHSH, LQKENI. The CDR3 extends over 14 amino acids. V shed 3 bases and J 6 bases; nucleotides not matched to a gene: 5. The CDR3 bases are TGTGCCAGCTCACCCGGGACAGGGGCGCGCGAGCAGTACTTC. Its protein is CASSPGTGAREQYF.

The rearrangement uses TRBV5-1 and TRBJ1-4; TRBD1 aligns across 10 bases. The V gene end was trimmed by 4 bases and the J gene end by 7 bases; junction bases not matched to a gene: 7. There are 15 residues in the CDR3. From germline, CDR1 is SGHRS and CDR2 YFSETQ. CDR3 region: CASSPGGTGVEKLFF. The CDR3 DNA reads as TGCGCCAGCAGCCCGGGCGGGACAGGGGTTGAAAAACTGTTTTTT.

The sample holds one count of this clone. The chain employs TRBV19 and TRBJ2-1; 7 bases are shared with TRBD2. The CDR3 is made up of 16 amino acids. The V and J ends lost 1 base and 0 bases, in that order; junction bases with no gene match: 3. Germline V gene sequence: CDR1 LNHDA, CDR2 SQIVND (reference sequence). The CDR3: CASSIGGGGSYNEQFF. The CDR3 coding sequence is TGTGCCAGTAGTATAGGGGGCGGGGGCTCCTACAATGAGCAGTTCTTC.